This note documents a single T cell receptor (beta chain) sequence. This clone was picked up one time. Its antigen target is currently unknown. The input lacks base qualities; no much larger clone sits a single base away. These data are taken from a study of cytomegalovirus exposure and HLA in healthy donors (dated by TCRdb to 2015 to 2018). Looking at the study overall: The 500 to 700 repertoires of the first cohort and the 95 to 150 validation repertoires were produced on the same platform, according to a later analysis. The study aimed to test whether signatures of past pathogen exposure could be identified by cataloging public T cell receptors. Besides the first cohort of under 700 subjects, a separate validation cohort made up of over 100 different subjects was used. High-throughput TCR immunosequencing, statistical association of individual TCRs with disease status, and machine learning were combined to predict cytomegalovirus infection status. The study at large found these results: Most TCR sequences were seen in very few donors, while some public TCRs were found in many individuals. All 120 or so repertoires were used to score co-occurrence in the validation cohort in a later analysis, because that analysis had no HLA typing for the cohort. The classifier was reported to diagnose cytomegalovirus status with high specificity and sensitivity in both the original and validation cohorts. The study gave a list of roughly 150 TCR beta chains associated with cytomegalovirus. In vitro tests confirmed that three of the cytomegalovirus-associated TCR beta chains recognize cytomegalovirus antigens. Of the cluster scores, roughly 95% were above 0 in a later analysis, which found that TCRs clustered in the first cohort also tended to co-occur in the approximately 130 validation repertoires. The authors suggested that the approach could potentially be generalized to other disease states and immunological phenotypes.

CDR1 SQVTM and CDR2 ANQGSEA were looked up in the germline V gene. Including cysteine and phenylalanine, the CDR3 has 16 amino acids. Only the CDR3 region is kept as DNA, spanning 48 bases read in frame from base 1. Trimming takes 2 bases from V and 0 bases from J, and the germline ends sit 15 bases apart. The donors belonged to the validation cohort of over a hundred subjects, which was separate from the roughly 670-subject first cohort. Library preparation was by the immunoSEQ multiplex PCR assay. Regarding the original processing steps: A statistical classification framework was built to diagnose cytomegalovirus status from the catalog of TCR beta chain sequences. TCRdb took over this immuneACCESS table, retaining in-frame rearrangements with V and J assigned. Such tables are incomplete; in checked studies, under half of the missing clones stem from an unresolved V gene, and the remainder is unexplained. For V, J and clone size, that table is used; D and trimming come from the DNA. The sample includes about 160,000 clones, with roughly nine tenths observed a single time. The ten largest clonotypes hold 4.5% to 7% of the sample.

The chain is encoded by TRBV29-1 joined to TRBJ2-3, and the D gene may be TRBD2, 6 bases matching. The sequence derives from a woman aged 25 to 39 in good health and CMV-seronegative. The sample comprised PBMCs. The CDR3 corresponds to CSVEILGLSSTDTQYF. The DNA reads TGCAGCGTTGAAATTTTGGGACTGTCTAGCACAGATACGCAGTATTTT.